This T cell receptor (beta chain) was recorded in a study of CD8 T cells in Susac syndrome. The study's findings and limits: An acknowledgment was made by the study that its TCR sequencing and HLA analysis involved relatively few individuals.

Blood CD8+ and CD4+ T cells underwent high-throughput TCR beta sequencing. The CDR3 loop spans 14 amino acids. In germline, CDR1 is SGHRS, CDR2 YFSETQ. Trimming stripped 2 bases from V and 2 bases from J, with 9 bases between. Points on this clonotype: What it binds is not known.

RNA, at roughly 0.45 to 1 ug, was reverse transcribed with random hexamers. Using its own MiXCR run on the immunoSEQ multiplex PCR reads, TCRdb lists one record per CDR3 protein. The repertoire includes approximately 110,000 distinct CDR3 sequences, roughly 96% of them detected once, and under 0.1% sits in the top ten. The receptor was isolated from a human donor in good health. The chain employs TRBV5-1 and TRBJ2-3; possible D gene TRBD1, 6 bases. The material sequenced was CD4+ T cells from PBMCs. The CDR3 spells CASSFRTDTDTQYF. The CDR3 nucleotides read TGCGCCAGCAGCTTCCGGACAGACACAGATACGCAGTATTTT.